This TCR beta chain is from a study of shared clonotypes between healthy human individuals (dated by TCRdb to the early 2020s). Regarding the study in general: The cohort comprised a couple of women and a few men aged 18 to 49 years. For each donor, CD4 naive and CD4 memory were each run on three plates, CD8 naive on two plates, and CD8 memory on one plate. The study deeply sequenced blood TCR repertoires of about 5 healthy adults to estimate repertoire size and the extent of clonotype sharing between individuals. Different laboratories and diverse techniques were used to prepare libraries and sequence TCR repertoires, to increase sequencing depth and limit assay-specific biases. Each donor's leukapheresis produced roughly between roughly 0.94 and 9.5 billion PBMCs. Study-level results and caveats: Based on pairwise subsampling, the degree of clonotype sharing among donors was expected to be affected by sequencing depth. Naive subsets generally had larger estimated clonotype richness than memory subsets did. Incomplete sequencing was indicated by rarefaction of sorted-subset datasets, despite the large sequencing depth. Across several donors, around 5.4% of naive CD4, roughly 3.5% of naive CD8, around 2.1% of memory CD4, and approximately 0.42% of memory CD8 clonotypes were shared. Sampling was limited to blood, and TCR repertoires in tissue likely differ from TCR repertoires in blood. Higher generation probabilities were observed for clonotypes shared by all four sorted-subset donors than for non-shared clonotypes. The genetic and exposure-history diversity represented was limited by the small number of donors.

TCR CDR3 regions were amplified from genomic DNA by multiplex PCR using the deep immunoSEQ assay. Extracted genomic DNA from each cell subset was distributed evenly across all wells of several immunoSEQ 96-well plates, and each plate was treated as a replicate. For sorted subsets, each replicate PCR was loaded with roughly 200 ng genomic DNA, equivalent to about 30,000 T cell genomes. Purified libraries were quantified with a Qubit 3.0 fluorometer, sized on a Bioanalyzer 2100, and re-quantified with the KAPA Library Quantification kit. Each immunoSEQ 96-well plate was sequenced on its own single-read 150-cycle Illumina NextSeq 550 flow cell. The paper's processing steps were these. Because the immunoSEQ output included only junctional sequences and no quality scores, the filtering could not be the same as the filtering used for full-length reads. To assign V/J genes and CDR3, sequences were annotated using PyIR, a Python wrapper for IgBLAST v1.9, with IMGT germline references. Reads were removed for weak V/J assignments (E-value above 1e-6), missing CDR3, stop codons, out-of-frame junctions, or ambiguous translated residues. V3J clonotypes were defined by identical inferred V gene, J gene, and CDR3 amino acid sequence. Percentage overlap between repertoires was computed as shared unique clonotypes divided by the size of the smaller repertoire. Repertoire richness was assessed with RTK rarefaction, the Chao1 estimator, and Recon v2.1 estimates of unobserved clonotypes. For all TCRbeta clonotypes obtained by the gDNA method from a handful of donors, generation probabilities were computed with OLGA. Drawn from immuneACCESS, this table holds only the in-frame rearrangements with V and J called that TCRdb kept. Clones are partly lost; checked studies trace under half to an unresolved V gene and leave the rest unexplained. Clonal size and the V and J genes are those of that table, whereas D and trimming came from the DNA. Across this sample there are about 1.5 million clones, with roughly 98% seen only once. The ten largest make up roughly 0.42% of the sample.

The donors were healthy, HIV-negative adults who had no recently reported acute infections or vaccinations. Only Caucasian adults living in Nashville, Tennessee, USA were represented among the donors. Magnetic negative selection was used to enrich CD4+ T cells, after which naive cells were positively selected on CD45RA and the negative fraction became the memory subset. After blood collection by leukapheresis, PBMCs were isolated using Ficoll-Histopaque density gradient centrifugation and then cryopreserved in the vapor phase of liquid nitrogen. Analytical flow cytometry was used to check the purity and quantity of every magnetically sorted T cell population. From each sorted fraction, genomic DNA was isolated and quantified by UV absorbance on a Nanodrop 2000c. As concerns this clone: Its antigen is still unknown. Base qualities are not provided; no much larger clone lies one nucleotide away.

Per the germline V gene (reference sequence), SEHNR is the CDR1 and FQNEAQ is the CDR2. V is clipped by 0 bases and J by 6 bases, and the sequence between their germline boundaries is 6 bases long. The CDR3 runs 13 residues from the cysteine to the phenylalanine. Just CDR3 DNA is preserved here, 39 bases in frame from base 1. Sequencing was performed on naive CD4+ T cells sorted from blood. The intended sense of this specimen's cell subset or site label: CD45RA+ positively selected. The source is a man in his thirties or forties in good health. The rearrangement combines TRBV7-9 with TRBJ2-1, with the identity of the D gene unclear. The CDR3 reads as follows: CASSLAIGNEQFF. At the DNA level, the sequence is TGTGCCAGCAGCTTAGCGATTGGCAATGAGCAGTTCTTC.